The next 7 T cell receptor beta chains were all read from a single sample in a study of tumor-infiltrating lymphocytes in primary liver carcinoma. Starting material for RNA and DNA co-extraction consisted of roughly 19-31 mg of unsorted bulk tissue. With roughly 500 ng total RNA as template and a constant-region primer, TCR beta cDNA was made. ARM-PCR, slightly modified, supplied the TCR beta libraries through three nested multiplex PCR rounds. The two initial PCR rounds, roughly 9 cycles each, used TRBV1-TRBV30 forward and C-beta reverse primers. TCRdb ran MiXCR on the multiplex PCR reads and lists one entry per CDR3 protein. The repertoire holds about 48,000 distinct CDR3 sequences, with about 68% as singletons. The sample consisted of liver tumor tissue from sampling region 3. This sample's subset: tumor region T3, left-lateral pole. The receptors stem from a man aged 35 to 55 with primary liver carcinoma and hepatitis B virus infection.

The chain carries TRBV14 and TRBJ2-1; no reliable D call. V gave up 10 bases and J gave up 5 bases, with 24 bases separating them. CDR3 length: 16 residues. Germline assignment: CDR1 SGHDN and CDR2 FVKESK. The CDR3 region is CANGQAGQDRHNEQFF. For the CDR3, the DNA is TGTGCCAACGGCCAAGCTGGCCAGGACCGCCACAATGAGCAGTTCTTC.

The V and J genes are TRBV10-3 and TRBJ2-5; possibly TRBD1 or TRBD2 for D (5 bases each). CDR3 length: 11 amino acids. The ends were cut back, 11 bases at V and 9 bases at J, with 16 bases in the middle. Germline V lookup: CDR1 ENHRY, CDR2 SYGVKD. The CDR3: CASRGQGAQYF. The CDR3 DNA sequence: TGTGCCTCCCGGGGCCAAGGGGCCCAGTACTTC.

The table lists this clonotype with a count of one. The rearrangement links TRBV4-2 to TRBJ2-1; D unclear. This CDR3 comprises 15 residues. Germline V gene lookup returns CDR1 LGHNA and CDR2 YNFKEQ. Trimming stripped 3 bases from V and 8 bases from J, with 17 bases between. The DNA for the CDR3 is TGTGCCAGCAGCCATGATGGTAACACAGTGGATGAGCAGTTCTTC. It is translated as CASSHDGNTVDEQFF.

This chain links TRBV28 with TRBJ2-7; TRBD2 agrees at 11 bases. There are 15 residues in the CDR3. V shed 6 bases and J 3 bases; nucleotides not matched to a gene: 7. The V gene's germline CDR1 is MDHEN and CDR2 SYDVKM. The CDR3 nucleotides read TGTGCCAGCAGGCCTTCTAGCGGGAGGATCTACGAGCAGTACTTC. Translated: CASRPSSGRIYEQYF.

About this clonotype: At one of its ends the junction is not consistent with the germline gene, which may arise from a read error. The chain joins TRBV6-6 to TRBJ1-6; 9 bases fit TRBD1. Germline CDR1 MNHNY, CDR2 SVGAGI (reference sequence). This CDR3 region has 16 residues. CDR3 sequence reads: CASRPPDRGENSPFHF. The CDR3, as DNA: TGTGCTAGCAGACCACCGGACAGGGGAGAAAATTCACCCTTCCACTTT.

In its sample, this clonotype ranks as large. This chain links TRBV11-2 with TRBJ2-5; tentatively, D is TRBD2 (5 bases). Between the trimmed V and J ends, which lost 2 bases and 8 bases, there was a span of 9 bases. The CDR3 covers 12 residues. CDR1 is SGHAT and CDR2 is FQNNGV in the germline V gene. The CDR3 loop is CASSLMGDTQYF. The CDR3 DNA follows: TGTGCCAGCAGCTTAATGGGAGACACCCAGTACTTC.

The gene calls are TRBV11-1 and TRBJ2-1; 11 positions match TRBD2. The CDR3 contains 16 residues. CDR1 and CDR2 from the germline V gene are SGHAT and FQDESV (reference sequence). The CDR3 here is CTSSSQLAGADSEQFF. The CDR3 coding sequence is TGTACGAGCAGCTCCCAACTAGCGGGGGCAGACAGTGAGCAGTTCTTC.